This T cell receptor (beta chain) was sequenced during a study of blood T cell repertoires in COVID-19. The V end was cut by 5 bases, the J end by 4 bases, with 8 bases between. There are 12 residues in the CDR3. Produced via immunoSEQ multiplex PCR; TCRdb's table is partial and in-frame only. The data contain about 170,000 clones, around nine tenths of them singletons. This chain links TRBV12-3 or TRBV12-4 with TRBJ1-1, with a possible D match to TRBD1 (5 bases). This TCR was recovered from a man aged 18 to 30 with active or convalescent COVID-19. The sample taken for sequencing was peripheral blood. CDR3 sequence: CASSRQGTEAFF. The CDR3 bases are TGTGCCAGCAGTAGGCAGGGCACTGAAGCTTTCTTT.